These T cell receptor beta chains were read from a single sample in a study of cytomegalovirus exposure and HLA in healthy donors. Data came from immunoSEQ multiplex PCR; TCRdb stores just in-frame clones and leaves some out. The sample holds about 130,000 clones; around three fifths are singletons and the top ten take 2% to 2.5%. The source material was PBMCs. The receptors were sampled from a middle-aged woman in good health and CMV-seronegative. CDR3s include the opening cysteine and the closing phenylalanine or tryptophan. A D gene is named only where the DNA matches it firmly. Clone size is given for some rows only: seen once, a few or many times, or a class if the clone is expanded.

cdr3_nt	cdr3_aa	v_call	j_call	clone_size	d_call	cdr3_length
TGTGCCAGCAGTGAAACCACGGACAATGAGCAGTTCTTC	CASSETTDNEQFF	TRBV6-4	TRBJ2-1	once	NA	13
TGTGCCAGCTCCCGTGAGGGAGCCATCACAGATACGCAGTATTTT	CASSREGAITDTQYF	TRBV5-4	TRBJ2-3	NA	NA	15
TGCGCCAGCAGCCAAGTCGCTACGAGCTCCTACAATGAGCAGTTCTTC	CASSQVATSSYNEQFF	TRBV4-3	TRBJ2-1	NA	NA	16
TGTGCCATCGGGGGGGGGAAGAACACTGAAGCTTTCTTT	CAIGGGKNTEAFF	TRBV10-3	TRBJ1-1	NA	NA	13
TGTGCCAGCAGCTTAGTAGGGGGCCGGGGCACTGAAGCTTTCTTT	CASSLVGGRGTEAFF	TRBV7-2	TRBJ1-1	NA	TRBD1	15
TGTGCCAGTAGAAGGGGATCTGGGGCCAACGTCCTGACTTTC	CASRRGSGANVLTF	TRBV19	TRBJ2-6	NA	NA	14
TGTGCCTGGAGTGAGCGAACCGGGGAGCTGTTTTTT	CAWSERTGELFF	TRBV30	TRBJ2-2	NA	NA	12
TGTGCCAGTAGTATCGCAGGGATCGGCTACACCTTC	CASSIAGIGYTF	TRBV19	TRBJ1-2	NA	NA	12
TGTGCCAGCAGTCAGGGCTTGAGTCAGCCCCAGCATTTT	CASSQGLSQPQHF	TRBV11-2	TRBJ1-5	few	NA	13
TGTGCCAGTAGTCCGAGACAGGGGAAGACTGAAGCTTTCTTT	CASSPRQGKTEAFF	TRBV19	TRBJ1-1	NA	TRBD1	14
TGTGCCAGCAGTTTATCAGGGGTAGTCGGCAATCAGCCCCAGCATTTT	CASSLSGVVGNQPQHF	TRBV27	TRBJ1-5	NA	NA	16
TGTGCCAGCAGTTCTATTTCAGGGGCCGACACAGATACGCAGTATTTT	CASSSISGADTDTQYF	TRBV6-6	TRBJ2-3	NA	NA	16
TGTGCCAGCAGTGAACGAGGACAGGGCGGCGGCGAGCAGTACTTC	CASSERGQGGGEQYF	TRBV6-1	TRBJ2-7	NA	TRBD1	15
TGTGCCAGTAGTATAGCGGGTTACTACGAGCAGTACTTC	CASSIAGYYEQYF	TRBV19	TRBJ2-7	NA	NA	13
TGTGCCAGCACCCCAGGGTTACCGAACACTGAAGCTTTCTTT	CASTPGLPNTEAFF	TRBV6-5	TRBJ1-1	NA	NA	14
TGTGCCAGCAGCTTGACAGTCTTCTACTCTGGAAACACCATATATTTT	CASSLTVFYSGNTIYF	TRBV5-8	TRBJ1-3	NA	NA	16
TGTGCCAGCAGCTTAGCTATGAACACCGGGGAGCTGTTTTTT	CASSLAMNTGELFF	TRBV7-2	TRBJ2-2	NA	NA	14
TGTGCCAGCAGTGGACAGGGTATTAGCAATCAGCCCCAGCATTTT	CASSGQGISNQPQHF	TRBV2	TRBJ1-5	NA	TRBD1	15
TGTGCCAGCAGGGACAGAAGCAATCAGCCCCAGCATTTT	CASRDRSNQPQHF	TRBV28	TRBJ1-5	NA	NA	13
TGTGCCAGCAGCCCCTCGGGACAGTTCACTGAAGCTTTCTTT	CASSPSGQFTEAFF	TRBV11-2	TRBJ1-1	once	TRBD1	14
TGTGCCAGCAGCGCGATGATAGTCACTGAAGCTTTCTTT	CASSAMIVTEAFF	TRBV7-2	TRBJ1-1	NA	NA	13
TGCGCCAGCAGCCAAGGACTAACGGATTCCTACGAGCAGTACTTC	CASSQGLTDSYEQYF	TRBV4-3	TRBJ2-7	NA	NA	15
TGTGCCAGCAGCCAATTGGGGACAGGGGGCAATCAGCCCCAGCATTTT	CASSQLGTGGNQPQHF	TRBV16	TRBJ1-5	NA	TRBD1	16
TGTGCCAGCAGCTTAGCGACAGGAAACATTCAGTACTTC	CASSLATGNIQYF	TRBV7-8	TRBJ2-4	NA	NA	13
TGTGCCAGTAGTGTCGGAACAGGCACCTCGAGGACTGAAGCTTTCTTT	CASSVGTGTSRTEAFF	TRBV19	TRBJ1-1	NA	NA	16
TGTGCCAGCACTTTATCACCAACGGGACAGGCGGCGGGTGGCTACACCTTC	CASTLSPTGQAAGGYTF	TRBV28	TRBJ1-2	NA	TRBD1	17
TGCGCCAGCAGCCTAAGGACAGGGAACACCGGGGAGCTGTTTTTT	CASSLRTGNTGELFF	TRBV5-1	TRBJ2-2	once	TRBD1	15
TGTGCCAGCAGCTCGCTAGCGGACGAGGGGACAGATACGCAGTATTTT	CASSSLADEGTDTQYF	TRBV7-9	TRBJ2-3	NA	TRBD2	16
TGTGCCAGCAGCTTCTCCGGGGGGAATGAAAAACTGTTTTTT	CASSFSGGNEKLFF	TRBV7-2	TRBJ1-4	NA	NA	14
TGTGCCAGTTCCTGGGGGGATTTGGAGCAGTTCTTC	CASSWGDLEQFF	TRBV19	TRBJ2-1	few	NA	12
TGTGCCAGCCTACCTAGGAACAGGGTGAGGAACACTGAAGCTTTCTTT	CASLPRNRVRNTEAFF	TRBV25-1	TRBJ1-1	few	NA	16
TGTGCCAGCAGCCAAGATTTGGCTAGCGGCTTCAATGAGCAGTTCTTC	CASSQDLASGFNEQFF	TRBV4-2	TRBJ2-1	few	TRBD2	16
TGTGCCAGCAGCGGCCCCACACAGGGTCTACGCTCTGGGGCCAACGTCCTGACTTTC	CASSGPTQGLRSGANVLTF	TRBV9	TRBJ2-6	NA	NA	19
TGTGCCAGCAGCTTAGTGTTATCCTACACCGGGGAGCTGTTTTTT	CASSLVLSYTGELFF	TRBV7-9	TRBJ2-2	NA	NA	15
TGTGCCAGCAGTTTCCGAGGAGATGGCACCGGGGAGCTGTTTTTT	CASSFRGDGTGELFF	TRBV9	TRBJ2-2	NA	NA	15
TGCGCCAGCAGCCAAGGAGGGGGGGCGAACACCGGGGAGCTGTTTTTT	CASSQGGGANTGELFF	TRBV4-3	TRBJ2-2	NA	NA	16
TGTGCCAGCAGCGTGTCGGGACAATTTAGCACAGATACGCAGTATTTT	CASSVSGQFSTDTQYF	TRBV9	TRBJ2-3	few	NA	16
TGTGCCAGCAGGCAGACTAGCGGGGGGTATTATATTTACAATGAGCAGTTCTTC	CASRQTSGGYYIYNEQFF	TRBV27	TRBJ2-1	NA	TRBD2	18
TGTGCCAGTAGTCCCCGAGCGGGGAGGCCTGAGCAGTTCTTC	CASSPRAGRPEQFF	TRBV19	TRBJ2-1	NA	TRBD2	14
TGTGCCAGCTCGCCCTCATACGGGGGGGGAGATCAGCCCCAGCATTTT	CASSPSYGGGDQPQHF	TRBV18	TRBJ1-5	once	NA	16
TGTGCCAGCAGCTCCCACGGTCCAGGGAAGAACAATGAGCAGTTCTTC	CASSSHGPGKNNEQFF	TRBV7-3	TRBJ2-1	few	NA	16
TGTGCCAGCTCACCGGGACAAGAACGGGTAGAGGGCTACACCTTC	CASSPGQERVEGYTF	TRBV18	TRBJ1-2	few	NA	15
TGTGCCAGCAGCTCTCGGGGGGGCTTCACCGGGGAGCTGTTTTTT	CASSSRGGFTGELFF	TRBV27	TRBJ2-2	NA	TRBD2	15
TGTGCCAGCAGTATTACTAGCGGGGGTTTCGTAAATGAGCAGTTCTTC	CASSITSGGFVNEQFF	TRBV27	TRBJ2-1	NA	TRBD2	16
TGTGCCAGCGGGAGAAGGGAGGTTAACACTGAAGCTTTCTTT	CASGRREVNTEAFF	TRBV27	TRBJ1-1	NA	NA	14
TGTGCCAGTTGCCCCAGGGTGGGCTACGAGCAGTACTTC	CASCPRVGYEQYF	TRBV7-8	TRBJ2-7	NA	NA	13
TGCGCCAGCAGCCAAGTACTGAATGAGCAGTTCTTC	CASSQVLNEQFF	TRBV4-1	TRBJ2-1	NA	NA	12
TGTGCCAGCAGCTTGGGGGGGGTGGCACAAGAGACCCAGTACTTC	CASSLGGVAQETQYF	TRBV5-6	TRBJ2-5	NA	NA	15
TGTGCCAGCAGTTTCCGAGGGGGCGAGCAGTACTTC	CASSFRGGEQYF	TRBV27	TRBJ2-7	NA	NA	12
TGTGCCTGGAGTAACTGGGGCCCGAACACTGAAGCTTTCTTT	CAWSNWGPNTEAFF	TRBV30	TRBJ1-1	NA	NA	14
TGTGCTAGTGGTTTGGTAAACAGGGGACGCTCTGGAAACACCATATATTTT	CASGLVNRGRSGNTIYF	TRBV12-5	TRBJ1-3	few	TRBD1	17
TGTGCCAGCAGTTCGGCGGGGGGGTGGGATACGCAGTATTTT	CASSSAGGWDTQYF	TRBV28	TRBJ2-3	NA	TRBD2	14
TGTGCCAGCAGCTCCGGGACTGGTTCCTACGAGCAGTACTTC	CASSSGTGSYEQYF	TRBV7-2	TRBJ2-7	NA	NA	14
TGCGCCAGCAGTCAACGACAGGGTCTCTACGAGCAGTACTTC	CASSQRQGLYEQYF	TRBV4-1	TRBJ2-7	few	TRBD1	14
TGTGCCACGGAGGAGCTAGCCCCAGCGTATTTT	CATEELAPAYF	TRBV2	TRBJ2-3	few	NA	11
TGTGCCAGCAGTCTCTCTGGGGCCAACGTCCTGACTTTC	CASSLSGANVLTF	TRBV27	TRBJ2-6	few	NA	13
TGTGCCAGCAGTTTATCGCCGGGACAGGGTATGCGAGGCTACACCTTC	CASSLSPGQGMRGYTF	TRBV27	TRBJ1-2	NA	TRBD1	16
TGTGCCAGCGTTCGACAGTTAGGGGAAAAACTGTTTTTT	CASVRQLGEKLFF	TRBV28	TRBJ1-4	NA	NA	13
TGTGCCTGGACTCTAGCGGGGGGTTTGGAGACCCAGTACTTC	CAWTLAGGLETQYF	TRBV30	TRBJ2-5	NA	TRBD2	14